These 18 T cell receptor beta chains share one sample of origin, sequenced in a study of neoadjuvant nivolumab and ipilimumab in lung cancer. Clones were sequenced by immunoSEQ multiplex PCR, and TCRdb holds only the in-frame ones, with some missing. There are roughly 9,000 clones in the sample; roughly 77% occur only once, and roughly 3.2% lies in the top ten. Sequenced material: tumor tissue, taken after neoadjuvant nivolumab, alone or with ipilimumab, at or shortly before surgery. These receptors all stem from an adult with non-small cell lung cancer.

V is TRBV10-3 and J is TRBJ2-1, with D tentatively TRBD1 or TRBD2 (6 bases each). The germline V gene encodes CDR1 ENHRY and CDR2 SYGVKD. The CDR3 is 13 amino acids. V gave up 2 bases and J gave up 7 bases, with 9 bases separating them. The CDR3 region has the DNA TGTGCCATCAGTGAGGAGGGGGGTAATGAGCAGTTCTTC. This gives the protein CAISEEGGNEQFF.

In nucleotides, the CDR3 is TGTGCCAGCAGTATTAGGGACGTCGAGGACTATGGCTACACCTTC. Translation gives CASSIRDVEDYGYTF. This chain connects TRBV2 to TRBJ1-2; maybe TRBD1 (5 bases). Germline lookup yields CDR1 SNHLY and CDR2 FYNNEI. The CDR3 spans 15 residues. Trimming pared 5 bases from V and 3 bases from J, leaving 16 bases between.

The chain has TRBV28 and TRBJ2-1; TRBD2 matches 8 bases. The germline V gene encodes CDR1 MDHEN and CDR2 SYDVKM. The CDR3 has 14 amino acids. With V trimmed by 3 bases and J by 8 bases, 6 bases remained unmatched. CDR3 nucleotides: TGTGCCAGCAGTTTTATGACGGGAGGGTATGAGCAGTTCTTC. As protein: CASSFMTGGYEQFF.

The genes are TRBV5-4 and TRBJ1-2; maybe TRBD1 (6 bases). V gave up 0 bases and J gave up 7 bases, with 13 bases separating them. Looked up from germline, CDR1 is SGHNT and CDR2 is YYREEE (reference sequence). CDR3 length: 14 amino acids. The CDR3 reads CASSLEGGRGGYTF. The DNA for the CDR3 is TGTGCCAGCAGCTTGGAGGGGGGTCGAGGTGGCTACACCTTC.

The chain carries TRBV7-9 and TRBJ1-2; D call uncertain. V was shortened by 3 bases and J by 4 bases, with 9 bases between the two germline ends. CDR1 and CDR2 from the germline V gene are SEHNR and FQNEAQ (reference sequence). The CDR3 runs to 13 residues. The CDR3 region has the DNA TGTGCCAGCAGCTTTGACGGGAGCTATGGCTACACCTTC. Translating gives CASSFDGSYGYTF.

The rearrangement links TRBV10-1 to TRBJ1-4, with 8 bases aligning to TRBD1. The germline V gene has CDR1 WNHNN and CDR2 SYGVQD (reference sequence). Unmatched junction bases numbered 10, after V lost 8 bases and J lost 11 bases. The CDR3 is made up of 13 amino acids. The CDR3 nucleotides are TGCGCCAGCTCTACCTCCACAGGGGGGAAACTGTTTTTT. Translated, it gives CASSTSTGGKLFF.

This chain connects TRBV9 to TRBJ1-1; the D gene is possibly TRBD1 (6 bases). The length of the CDR3 is 15 residues. Germline-derived CDR1 and CDR2 are SGDLS and YYNGEE. The ends were cut back, 2 bases at V and 0 bases at J, with 11 bases in the middle. CDR3 protein: CASSVAGHVNTEAFF. The CDR3 nucleotides read TGTGCCAGCAGCGTGGCGGGACACGTGAACACTGAAGCTTTCTTT.

The chain employs TRBV6-5 and TRBJ2-2, with D possibly matching TRBD1 (6 bases). V lost 2 bases and J lost 5, with 15 bases in between. From germline, CDR1 is MNHEY and CDR2 SVGAGI. CDR3 length: 16 amino acids. Written as DNA, the CDR3 is TGTGCCAGCAGTTACGGGCAGGGGAGACGGACCGGGGAGCTGTTTTTT. It is translated as CASSYGQGRRTGELFF.

The chain has TRBV5-1 and TRBJ2-5; D possibly matches TRBD1 or TRBD2 (5 bases each). Germline CDR1 is SGHRS and CDR2 is YFSETQ. Trimming removed 2 bases at V and 2 bases at J, with 10 bases between. CDR3 length: 14 amino acids. The CDR3 sequence: CASSLLGPQETQYF. In DNA, the CDR3 is TGCGCCAGCAGCTTACTGGGACCGCAAGAGACCCAGTACTTC.

The chain couples TRBV11-3 to TRBJ2-3, with 7 nucleotides matching TRBD1. J lost 4 bases, V lost 3 bases, and 1 base had no gene match. Germline assignment: CDR1 SGHNT and CDR2 YENEEA. CDR3 length: 13 amino acids. As DNA, the CDR3 is TGTGCCAGCAGCTTTCAGGGGGCAGATACGCAGTATTTT. Its translation is CASSFQGADTQYF.

This rearrangement joins TRBV11-3 to TRBJ2-7; TRBD2 matches 10 bases. Germline CDR1 reads SGHNT; CDR2 reads YENEEA. CDR3 length equals 14 residues. The junction had 2 bases not matched to a gene; V was cut back by 2 bases and J by 4 bases. Here the CDR3 DNA reads TGTGCCAGCAGCTTATCTAGCGGGAGTTACGAGCAGTACTTC. Translation gives CASSLSSGSYEQYF.

The chain joins TRBV6-5 to TRBJ2-1; 8 bases are a match to TRBD2. The V gene end was trimmed by 4 bases and the J gene end by 14 bases; junction bases not matched to a gene: 16. This CDR3 spans 15 amino acids. Germline V CDR1 and CDR2: MNHEY, SVGAGI. The CDR3, as DNA: TGTGCCAGCAGTTGGAGCCGGGAGGGCCGAGAGGAGGAGTTCTTC. This sequence encodes CASSWSREGREEEFF.

This chain joins TRBV6-5 and TRBJ1-1; 7 nucleotides agree with TRBD1. The ends lost 7 bases at V and 0 bases at J; junction bases unmatched: 5. Per germline, CDR1 MNHEY and CDR2 SVGAGI. The CDR3 extends over 14 amino acids. The CDR3 bases are TGTGCCAGCACCCGGACAGGCGTGAACACTGAAGCTTTCTTT. Translating gives CASTRTGVNTEAFF.

V gene TRBV19 combines with J gene TRBJ2-6; no clear D gene. Trimming cost V 7 bases and J 0 bases, with 7 bases left between them. The CDR3 covers 14 residues. Germline values: CDR1 LNHDA, CDR2 SQIVND (reference sequence). CDR3 amino acids: CASMSDSGANVLTF. The CDR3, as DNA: TGTGCCAGTATGTCGGACTCTGGGGCCAACGTCCTGACTTTC.

The J gene is TRBJ1-1, the V gene TRBV19; D ambiguous. Between the trimmed V and J ends, which lost 6 bases and 1 base, there was a span of 12 bases. The CDR3 runs to 14 residues. Per the germline V gene, CDR1 is LNHDA and CDR2 is SQIVND (reference sequence). CDR3 DNA: TGTGCCAGTAGAGCGGTCTTAGGGAACACTGAAGCTTTCTTT. This translates into CASRAVLGNTEAFF.

CDR3: CASSLPISDRPSTDTQYF. As DNA, the CDR3 is TGTGCCAGCAGCCTTCCGATTAGCGATAGGCCTAGCACAGATACGCAGTATTTT. The chain links TRBV9 to TRBJ2-3; D possibly corresponds to TRBD2 (5 bases). Trimming cost V 4 bases and J 0 bases, with 21 bases left between them. The CDR3 contains 18 residues. Germline loops: CDR1 SGDLS, CDR2 YYNGEE.

This clone was detected a few times. The V gene is TRBV27, the J gene TRBJ2-5; D is perhaps TRBD1 or TRBD2 (6 bases each). The CDR3 consists of 13 residues. Trimming took 6 bases from V and 5 from J, leaving 13 bases between them. The germline V gene encodes CDR1 MNHEY and CDR2 SMNVEV (reference sequence). The CDR3 loop reads CASRRGVAETQYF. CDR3 nucleotides: TGTGCCAGCAGGAGGGGGGTAGCGGAGACCCAGTACTTC.

This chain uses TRBV7-2 with TRBJ2-7, with TRBD1 matching over 7 bases. The trim removed 5 bases at V and 2 bases at J, leaving 9 bases unmatched. The length of the CDR3 is 15 residues. CDR1 is SGHTA and CDR2 is FQGNSA in the germline V gene. The CDR3 protein is CASSDFWDSPYEQYF. In DNA, the CDR3 is TGTGCCAGCAGCGACTTTTGGGACAGCCCCTACGAGCAGTACTTC.